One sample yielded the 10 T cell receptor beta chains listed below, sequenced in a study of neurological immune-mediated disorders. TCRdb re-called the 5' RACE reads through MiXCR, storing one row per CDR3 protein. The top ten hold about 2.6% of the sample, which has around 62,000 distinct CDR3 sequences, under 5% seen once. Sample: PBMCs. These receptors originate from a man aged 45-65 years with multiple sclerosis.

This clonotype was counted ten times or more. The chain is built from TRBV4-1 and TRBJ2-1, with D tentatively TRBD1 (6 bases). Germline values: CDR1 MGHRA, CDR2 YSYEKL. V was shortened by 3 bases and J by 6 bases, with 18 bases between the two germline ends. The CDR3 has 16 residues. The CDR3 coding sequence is TGCGCCAGCAGCCACGGATTACGGGACAAGGCCAATGAGCAGTTCTTC. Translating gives CASSHGLRDKANEQFF.

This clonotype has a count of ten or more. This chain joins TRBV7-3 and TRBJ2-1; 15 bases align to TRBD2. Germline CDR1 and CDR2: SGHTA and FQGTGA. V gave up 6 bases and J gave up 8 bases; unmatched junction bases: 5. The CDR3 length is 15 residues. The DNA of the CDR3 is TGTGCCAGCAGGTCGGGACTAGCGGGGGGCGATGAGCAGTTCTTC. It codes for CASRSGLAGGDEQFF.

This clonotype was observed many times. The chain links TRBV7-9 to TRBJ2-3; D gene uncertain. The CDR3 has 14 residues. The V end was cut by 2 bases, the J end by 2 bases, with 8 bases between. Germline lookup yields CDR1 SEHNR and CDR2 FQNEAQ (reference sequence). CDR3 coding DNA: TGTGCCAGCAGCTTAAAAGCGAACACAGATACGCAGTATTTT. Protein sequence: CASSLKANTDTQYF.

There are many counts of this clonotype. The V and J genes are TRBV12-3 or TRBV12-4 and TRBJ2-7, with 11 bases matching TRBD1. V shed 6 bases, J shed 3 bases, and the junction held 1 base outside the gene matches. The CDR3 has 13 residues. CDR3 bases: TGTGCCAGCAGGGGGACAGGGGGCTACGAGCAGTACTTC. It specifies CASRGTGGYEQYF.

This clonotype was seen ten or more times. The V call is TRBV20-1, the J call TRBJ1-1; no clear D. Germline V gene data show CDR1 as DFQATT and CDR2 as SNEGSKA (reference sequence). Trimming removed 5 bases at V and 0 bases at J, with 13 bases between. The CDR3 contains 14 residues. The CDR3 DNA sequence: TGCAGTGCTCAAGACGACGGCCTGAACACTGAAGCTTTCTTT. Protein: CSAQDDGLNTEAFF.

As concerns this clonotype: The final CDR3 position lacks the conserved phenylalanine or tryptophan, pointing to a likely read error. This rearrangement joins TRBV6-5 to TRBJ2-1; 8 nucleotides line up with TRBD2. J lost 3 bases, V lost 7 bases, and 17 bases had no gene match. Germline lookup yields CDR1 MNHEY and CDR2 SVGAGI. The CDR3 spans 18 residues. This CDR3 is CASNKDRTGTSIYNEQFY. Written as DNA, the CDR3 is TGTGCCAGCAACAAAGATCGAACCGGGACTAGTATCTACAATGAGCAGTTCTAC.

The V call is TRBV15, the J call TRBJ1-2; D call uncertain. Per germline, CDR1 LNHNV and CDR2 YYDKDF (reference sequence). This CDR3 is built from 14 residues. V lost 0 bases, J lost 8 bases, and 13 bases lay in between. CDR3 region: CATSRESGMGGYTF. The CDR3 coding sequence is TGTGCCACCAGCAGAGAGTCGGGGATGGGGGGCTACACCTTC.

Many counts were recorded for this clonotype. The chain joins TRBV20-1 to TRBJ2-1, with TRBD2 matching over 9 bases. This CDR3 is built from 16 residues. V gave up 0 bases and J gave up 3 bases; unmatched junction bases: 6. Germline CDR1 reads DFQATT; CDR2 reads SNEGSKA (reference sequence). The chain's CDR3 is CSAREGGGAGYNEQFF. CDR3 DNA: TGCAGTGCTAGAGAGGGCGGGGGGGCCGGCTACAATGAGCAGTTCTTC.

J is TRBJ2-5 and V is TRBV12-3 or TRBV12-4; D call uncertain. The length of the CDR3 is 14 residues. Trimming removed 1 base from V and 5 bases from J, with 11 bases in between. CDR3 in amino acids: CASSLGQYLETQYF. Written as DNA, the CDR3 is TGTGCCAGCAGTTTAGGGCAATACCTTGAGACCCAGTACTTC.

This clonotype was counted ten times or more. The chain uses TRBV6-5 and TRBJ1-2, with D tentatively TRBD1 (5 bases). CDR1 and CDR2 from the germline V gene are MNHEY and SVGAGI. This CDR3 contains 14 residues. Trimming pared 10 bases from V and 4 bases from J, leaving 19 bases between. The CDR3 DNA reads TGTGCCACCCGCGACATTACTCAGGGCTATGGCTACACCTTC. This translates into CATRDITQGYGYTF.